The 9 T cell receptor beta chains given below trace back to one sample, sequenced in a study of blood T cell repertoires in COVID-19. Sequencing used immunoSEQ multiplex PCR; TCRdb keeps in-frame clones, though not all of them. Of 70,000 to 75,000 clones in the sample, roughly four fifths were seen once. The specimen sequenced was peripheral blood. The receptor source for this set is a woman in her sixties or seventies with acute or convalescent COVID-19.

The CDR3 bases are TGTGCCAGCAGCGTAGCTTGGGGCAGGCTCTACAATGAGCAGTTCTTC. Translated: CASSVAWGRLYNEQFF. The chain links TRBV9 to TRBJ2-1, with D maybe TRBD1 (5 bases). V lost 0 bases, J lost 3 bases, and 13 bases lay in between. CDR1 SGDLS and CDR2 YYNGEE come from the germline V gene. The CDR3 sequence is 16 residues long.

V usage is TRBV30 and J usage is TRBJ1-3; weak D call: TRBD1 (5 bases). Deletions cut 4 bases from V and 0 bases from J, with 13 bases between. From germline, CDR1 is GTSNPN and CDR2 SVGIG (reference sequence). This CDR3 is 15 amino acids long. This chain's CDR3 is CAWMAGSLSGNTIYF. The CDR3, as DNA: TGTGCCTGGATGGCAGGGTCTCTCTCTGGAAACACCATATATTTT.

The gene calls are TRBV7-2 and TRBJ2-1; D not certain. CDR1 and CDR2 (germline): SGHTA, FQGNSA. CDR3 length: 13 amino acids. The ends were cut back, 2 bases at V and 1 base at J, with 3 bases in the middle. Here the CDR3 DNA reads TGTGCCAGCAGCTTACATTCCTACAATGAGCAGTTCTTC. Protein product: CASSLHSYNEQFF.

The gene calls are TRBV19 and TRBJ1-5; D may be TRBD1 (6 bases). Per germline, CDR1 LNHDA and CDR2 SQIVND (reference sequence). The CDR3 loop spans 13 amino acids. The V end lost 6 bases, the J end lost 7 bases, and 13 bases lay between the germline ends. The CDR3 bases are TGTGCCAGTAGCTCACAGGGACGACAGCCCCAGCATTTT. It specifies CASSSQGRQPQHF.

This chain joins TRBV10-3 and TRBJ2-1, with D unclear. Germline V lookup: CDR1 ENHRY, CDR2 SYGVKD. CDR3 length: 14 residues. Trimming left V 3 bases short and J 7 bases short, with 13 bases between. CDR3 residues: CAISEGLVINEQFF. CDR3 in DNA: TGTGCCATCAGTGAAGGTCTAGTTATTAATGAGCAGTTCTTC.

The chain carries TRBV19 and TRBJ2-3; D not resolved. There are 11 residues in the CDR3. V lost 2 bases and J 6 bases, leaving 3 bases between the germline ends. Germline V gives CDR1 LNHDA, CDR2 SQIVND (reference sequence). For the CDR3, the DNA is TGTGCCAGTAGTATACGTGATACGCAGTATTTT. This translates into CASSIRDTQYF.

This chain links TRBV13 with TRBJ2-6, with D maybe TRBD1 (6 bases). Deletions cut 5 bases from V and 0 bases from J, with 14 bases between. The CDR3 has 17 residues. The germline V gene encodes CDR1 PRHDT and CDR2 FYEKMQ (reference sequence). The CDR3 DNA sequence: TGTGCCAGCAGCCAACAGGGCTCCTACTCTGGGGCCAACGTCCTGACTTTC. Encoded protein: CASSQQGSYSGANVLTF.

The gene calls are TRBV6-5 and TRBJ2-5, with a tentative D call TRBD1 (5 bases). The germline gives CDR1 MNHEY, CDR2 SVGAGI. The CDR3 extends over 10 amino acids. CDR3: CRGQRETQYF. DNA for the CDR3: TGTAGGGGTCAGAGGGAGACCCAGTACTTC.

The rearrangement links TRBV3-1 (or the pseudogene TRBV3-2) to TRBJ1-2, with 8 bases lining up with TRBD1. CDR3 size: 16 residues. The germline V gene encodes CDR1 LGHDT and CDR2 YNNKEL (reference sequence). V trimming: 1 base; J trimming: 5 bases; junction bases outside the gene matches: 9. CDR3 sequence: CASSQGTGSPWYGYTF. The CDR3 DNA sequence: TGTGCCAGCAGCCAAGGGACAGGGAGCCCTTGGTATGGCTACACCTTC.